This T cell receptor beta chain is drawn from a study of blood T cell repertoires in COVID-19. About the research overall: Sites in the United States, Italy and Spain provided acute and convalescent COVID-19 samples. In each case, the material was cDNA or gDNA derived from T cells, B-cell-depleted T cells, or PBMCs.

Methods used by the authors: Reference gene primers were amplified, and this amplification served to estimate nucleated cell counts. This table comes from immunoSEQ multiplex PCR, and its TCRdb copy is limited to in-frame clones, with some not included. That table is the source of V, J and clone size, and D and trimming were worked out from the DNA. Seen here are under 150,000 clones, 80% to 90% observed once, and the top ten hold approximately 2.8%. The CDR3 spans 15 residues. Germline loops: CDR1 SGHRS, CDR2 YFSETQ. V gave up 4 bases and J gave up 2 bases; unmatched junction bases: 8. The sample consisted of peripheral blood. The receptor comes from a woman aged 55-69 years with active COVID-19. The chain combines TRBV5-1 with TRBJ2-7; 8 bases match TRBD1. CDR3: CASSPRDRSPYEQYF. The CDR3 nucleotides are TGCGCCAGCAGCCCCAGGGACAGGTCCCCCTACGAGCAGTACTTC.